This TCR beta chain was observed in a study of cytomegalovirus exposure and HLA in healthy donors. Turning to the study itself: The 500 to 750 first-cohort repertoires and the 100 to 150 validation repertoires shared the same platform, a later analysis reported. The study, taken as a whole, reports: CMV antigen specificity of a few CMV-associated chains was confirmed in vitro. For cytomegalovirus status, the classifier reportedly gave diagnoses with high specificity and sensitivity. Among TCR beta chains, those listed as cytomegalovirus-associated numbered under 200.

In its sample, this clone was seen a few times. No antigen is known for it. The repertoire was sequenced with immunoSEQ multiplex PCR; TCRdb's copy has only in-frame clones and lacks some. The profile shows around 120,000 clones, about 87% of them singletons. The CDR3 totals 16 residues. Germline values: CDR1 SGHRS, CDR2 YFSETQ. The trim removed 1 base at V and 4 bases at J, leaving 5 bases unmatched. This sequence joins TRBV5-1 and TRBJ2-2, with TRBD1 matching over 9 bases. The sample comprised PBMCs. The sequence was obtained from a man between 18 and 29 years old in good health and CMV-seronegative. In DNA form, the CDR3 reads TGCGCCAGCAGCTTGAGACAGGGGGGAGGCACCGGGGAGCTGTTTTTT. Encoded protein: CASSLRQGGGTGELFF.